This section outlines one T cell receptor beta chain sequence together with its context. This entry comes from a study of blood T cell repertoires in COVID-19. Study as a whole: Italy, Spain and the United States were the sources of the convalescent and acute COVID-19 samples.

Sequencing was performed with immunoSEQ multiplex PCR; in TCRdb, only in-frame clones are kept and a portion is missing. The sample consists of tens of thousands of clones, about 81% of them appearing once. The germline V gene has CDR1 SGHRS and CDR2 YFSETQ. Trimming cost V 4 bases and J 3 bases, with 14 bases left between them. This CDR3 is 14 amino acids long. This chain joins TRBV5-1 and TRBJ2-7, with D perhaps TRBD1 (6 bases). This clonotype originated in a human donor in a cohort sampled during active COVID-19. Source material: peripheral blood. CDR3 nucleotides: TGCGCCAGCAGCCCGAACAGGGCCAACTACGAGCAGTACTTC. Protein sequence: CASSPNRANYEQYF.